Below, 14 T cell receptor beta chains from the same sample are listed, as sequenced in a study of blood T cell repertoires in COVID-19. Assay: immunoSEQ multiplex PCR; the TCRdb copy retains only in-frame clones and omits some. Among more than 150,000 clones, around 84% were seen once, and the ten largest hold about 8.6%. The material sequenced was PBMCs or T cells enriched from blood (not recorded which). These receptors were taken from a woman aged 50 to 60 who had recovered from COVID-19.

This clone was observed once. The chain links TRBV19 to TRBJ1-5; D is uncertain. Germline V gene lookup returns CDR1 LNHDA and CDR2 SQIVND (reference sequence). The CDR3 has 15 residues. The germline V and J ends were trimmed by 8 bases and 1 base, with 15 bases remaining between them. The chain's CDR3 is CASRRVSGSNQPQHF. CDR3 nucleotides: TGTGCCAGTCGTAGGGTCTCGGGAAGCAATCAGCCCCAGCATTTT.

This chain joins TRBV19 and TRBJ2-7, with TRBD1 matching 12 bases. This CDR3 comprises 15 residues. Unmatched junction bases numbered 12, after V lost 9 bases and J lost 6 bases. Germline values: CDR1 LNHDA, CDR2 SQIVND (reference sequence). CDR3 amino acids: CASRRVGTGGFEQYF. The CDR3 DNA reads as TGTGCCAGCCGGAGGGTGGGGACAGGGGGCTTCGAGCAGTACTTC.

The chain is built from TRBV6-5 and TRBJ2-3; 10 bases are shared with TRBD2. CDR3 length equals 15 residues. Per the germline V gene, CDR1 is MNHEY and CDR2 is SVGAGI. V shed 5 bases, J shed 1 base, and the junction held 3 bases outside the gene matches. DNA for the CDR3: TGTGCCAGCAGTCTAGCGGGGGCCGGCACAGATACGCAGTATTTT. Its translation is CASSLAGAGTDTQYF.

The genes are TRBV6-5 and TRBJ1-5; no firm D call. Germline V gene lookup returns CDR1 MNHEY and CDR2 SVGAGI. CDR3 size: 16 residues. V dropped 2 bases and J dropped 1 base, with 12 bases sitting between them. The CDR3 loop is CASSYVAPRSNQPQHF. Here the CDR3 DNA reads TGTGCCAGCAGTTACGTAGCCCCGAGGAGCAATCAGCCCCAGCATTTT.

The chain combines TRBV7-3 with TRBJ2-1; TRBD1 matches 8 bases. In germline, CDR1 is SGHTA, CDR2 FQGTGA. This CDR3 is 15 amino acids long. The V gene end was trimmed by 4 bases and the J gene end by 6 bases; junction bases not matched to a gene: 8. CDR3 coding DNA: TGTGCCAGCAGCTCGGGCAGGGGGCAGAGCAATGAGCAGTTCTTC. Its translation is CASSSGRGQSNEQFF.

The CDR3 nucleotides read TGCGCCAGCAGTGAGCCGGTGTATAGCAATCAGCCCCAGCATTTT. Residues: CASSEPVYSNQPQHF. The chain joins TRBV10-1 to TRBJ1-5; D uncertain. This CDR3 spans 15 amino acids. The V gene's germline CDR1 is WNHNN and CDR2 SYGVQD (reference sequence). Deletions cut 2 bases from V and 0 bases from J, with 8 bases between.

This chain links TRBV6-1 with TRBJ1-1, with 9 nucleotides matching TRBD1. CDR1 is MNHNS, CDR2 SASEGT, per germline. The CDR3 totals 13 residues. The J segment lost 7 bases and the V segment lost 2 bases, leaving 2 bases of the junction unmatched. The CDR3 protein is CASSETGGLEAFF. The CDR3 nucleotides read TGTGCCAGCAGTGAAACAGGGGGCCTTGAAGCTTTCTTT.

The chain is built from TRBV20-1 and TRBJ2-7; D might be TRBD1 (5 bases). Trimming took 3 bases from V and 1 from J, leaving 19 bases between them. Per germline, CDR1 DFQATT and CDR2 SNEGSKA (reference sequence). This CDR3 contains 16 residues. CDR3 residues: CSASFRALHRSYEQYF. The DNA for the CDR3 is TGCAGTGCTAGTTTCAGGGCGCTCCACCGGTCCTACGAGCAGTACTTC.

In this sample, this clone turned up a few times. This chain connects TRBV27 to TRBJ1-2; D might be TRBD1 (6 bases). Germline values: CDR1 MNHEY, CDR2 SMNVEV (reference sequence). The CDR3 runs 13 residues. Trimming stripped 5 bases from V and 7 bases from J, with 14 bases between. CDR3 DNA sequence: TGTGCCAGCAGTCAACAGGGTATTGTTGGCTACACCTTC. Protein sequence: CASSQQGIVGYTF.

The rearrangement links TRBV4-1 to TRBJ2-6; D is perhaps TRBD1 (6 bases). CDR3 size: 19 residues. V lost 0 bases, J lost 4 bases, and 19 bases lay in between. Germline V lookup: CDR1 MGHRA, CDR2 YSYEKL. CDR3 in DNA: TGCGCCAGCAGCCAAGAATTTTTATTCCAGGGGCCCGGGGCCAACGTCCTGACTTTC. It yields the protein CASSQEFLFQGPGANVLTF.

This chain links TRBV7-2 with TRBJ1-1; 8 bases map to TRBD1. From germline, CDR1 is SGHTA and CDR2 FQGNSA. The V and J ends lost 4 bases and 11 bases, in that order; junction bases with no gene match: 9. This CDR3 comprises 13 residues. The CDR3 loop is CASSSGGSTGAFF. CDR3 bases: TGTGCCAGCAGCTCAGGGGGCTCTACGGGGGCTTTCTTT.

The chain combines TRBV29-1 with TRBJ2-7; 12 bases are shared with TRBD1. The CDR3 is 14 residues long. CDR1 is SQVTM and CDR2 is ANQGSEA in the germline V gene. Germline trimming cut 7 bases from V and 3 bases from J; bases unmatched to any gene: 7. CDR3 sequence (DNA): TGCAGCGCATCGGGACAGGGGGCGATCTACGAGCAGTACTTC. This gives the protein CSASGQGAIYEQYF.

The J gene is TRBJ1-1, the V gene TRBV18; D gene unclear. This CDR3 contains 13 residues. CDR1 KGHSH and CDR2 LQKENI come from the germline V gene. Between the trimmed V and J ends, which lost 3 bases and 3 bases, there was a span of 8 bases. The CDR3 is CASSPDLDTEAFF. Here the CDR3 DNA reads TGTGCCAGCTCACCTGACTTAGACACTGAAGCTTTCTTT.

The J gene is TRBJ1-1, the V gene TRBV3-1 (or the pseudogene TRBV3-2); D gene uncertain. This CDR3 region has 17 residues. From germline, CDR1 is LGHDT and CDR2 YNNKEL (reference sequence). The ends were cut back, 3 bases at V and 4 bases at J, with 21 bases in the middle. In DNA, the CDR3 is TGTGCCAGCAGCCAGACCCTGGGAGGTGTGGGAAGCACTGAAGCTTTCTTT. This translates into CASSQTLGGVGSTEAFF.